The T cell receptor beta chain under discussion was sequenced for a study of cytomegalovirus exposure and HLA in healthy donors. Findings of the study overall: Among TCR sequences, most were rare, though some public TCRs appeared in many donors. Among immune exposure information, only CMV serostatus was available.

V was pared by 0 bases and J by 8 bases, with 6 bases between. CDR3 length: 12 residues. CDR1 SGHRS and CDR2 YFSETQ come from the germline V gene. A multiplex PCR was run with 60 Vbeta primers and 13 Jbeta primers. In the authors' methods: An analysis that came later counted around 80 million unique TCR beta chains, approximately 10 million shared. The assay was immunoSEQ multiplex PCR, and TCRdb's table has in-frame clones only and misses some. That table is the source of V, J and clone size, and D and trimming were worked out from the DNA. Of about 82,000 clones detected, around a tenth appear once; the ten largest clones hold around 26%. There are a few counts of this clone. Its antigen remains unidentified.

This chain links TRBV5-1 with TRBJ2-1, with a possible D match to TRBD2 (5 bases). The sequenced sample was PBMCs. This receptor was obtained from a man between 60 and 70 years old in good health and CMV-seropositive. The DNA for the CDR3 is TGCGCCAGCAGCTTGGCCGGGGATGAGCAGTTCTTC. Its protein is CASSLAGDEQFF. Supplemented by reference TRBV5-1 and TRBJ2-1, the full variable domain reads KAGVTQTPRYLIKTRGQQVTLSCSPISGHRSVSWYQQTPGQGLQFLFEYFSETQRNKGNFPGRFSGRQFSNSRSEMNVSTLELGDSALYLCASSLAGDEQFFGPGTRLTVL.